Presented here are 24 T cell receptor beta chains from one specimen sequenced in a study of molecular identifiers for immune sequencing clone quantification. In TCRdb, the PCR reads were re-called with MiXCR into one record per CDR3 protein. The sample holds roughly 320,000 distinct CDR3 sequences, roughly 24% seen once. Input material: naive CD8+ T cells from blood, with Jurkat cell RNA spiked in. As for subset: FACS-sorted CD8+CD4-CCR7+CD45RA+ naive T cells. These receptors were collected from a human donor in good health. Some libraries in this study had Jurkat cell RNA spiked in.

This clonotype was picked up a small number of times. The chain recombines TRBV27 with TRBJ2-2; 9 positions match TRBD1. The CDR3 has 20 residues. Germline V lookup: CDR1 MNHEY, CDR2 SMNVEV (reference sequence). The ends lost 2 bases at V and 3 bases at J; junction bases unmatched: 16. CDR3 sequence reads: CASSLPPFFGQGIDTGELFF. The CDR3 DNA reads TGTGCCAGCAGTTTACCCCCTTTTTTCGGACAGGGGATCGACACCGGGGAGCTGTTTTTT.

This sequence joins TRBV27 and TRBJ1-4, with a possible D match to TRBD1 (6 bases). CDR1 and CDR2 (germline): MNHEY, SMNVEV (reference sequence). Trimming took 7 bases from V and 6 from J, leaving 12 bases between them. The CDR3 has 13 amino acids. This chain's CDR3 is CASKGGLDEKLFF. Written as DNA, the CDR3 is TGTGCCAGCAAGGGGGGGTTGGATGAAAAACTGTTTTTT.

The J gene is TRBJ1-5, the V gene TRBV4-3; 8 positions agree with TRBD1. Germline V gene sequence: CDR1 LGHNA, CDR2 YSLEER. The J segment lost 4 bases and the V segment lost 0 bases, leaving 5 bases of the junction unmatched. The length of the CDR3 is 16 residues. CDR3 DNA sequence: TGCGCCAGCAGCCAAGACCGGACAGGGAGGAATCAGCCCCAGCATTTT. This sequence encodes CASSQDRTGRNQPQHF.

J is TRBJ2-7 and V is TRBV4-3, with D unresolved. Germline CDR1 reads LGHNA; CDR2 reads YSLEER. The CDR3 is 13 amino acids. Trimming shortened V by 3 bases and J by 1 base, and 7 bases separated the two germline ends. CDR3 bases: TGCGCCAGCAGCCAGGACGAATCCTACGAGCAGTACTTC. This sequence encodes CASSQDESYEQYF.

As for this clonotype: It may be a read error: a sequence one base away is much more abundant. The chain uses TRBV24-1 and TRBJ2-2; D is perhaps TRBD2 (6 bases). This CDR3 has 13 amino acids. Germline V gives CDR1 KGHDR, CDR2 SFDVKD. CDR3 DNA: TGTGCCACCAGTGATTTGGGAGGAGGGGAGCAGTTTTTT. It is translated as CATSDLGGGEQFF.

This clonotype was seen ten or more times. The rearrangement links TRBV7-9 to TRBJ2-3; 13 bases are a match to TRBD2. Trimming removed 7 bases from V and 2 bases from J; junction bases left unmatched: 3. The CDR3 runs 15 residues. Per germline, CDR1 SEHNR and CDR2 FQNEAQ (reference sequence). As DNA, the CDR3 is TGTGCCAGCATCGGACTAGCGGGAGTCACAGATACGCAGTATTTT. Its translation: CASIGLAGVTDTQYF. Complete variable domain (other parts from reference TRBV7-9 and TRBJ2-3): DTGVSQNPRHKITKRGQNVTFRCDPISEHNRLYWYRQTLGQGPEFLTYFQNEAQLEKSRLLSDRFSAERPKGSFSTLEIQRTEQGDSAMYLCASIGLAGVTDTQYFGPGTRLTVL.

This rearrangement joins TRBV19 to TRBJ2-3, with 8 bases lining up with TRBD1. The CDR3 is 15 residues long. Germline V gene sequence: CDR1 LNHDA, CDR2 SQIVND (reference sequence). Unmatched junction bases numbered 0, after V lost 1 base and J lost 0 bases. The CDR3 is CASSIGTGSTDTQYF. The CDR3 DNA follows: TGTGCCAGTAGTATAGGGACAGGGAGCACAGATACGCAGTATTTT.

The rearrangement links TRBV6-1 to TRBJ2-2, with D tentatively TRBD2 (7 bases). V lost 5 bases to trimming and J lost 0 bases, with 16 bases between them. Germline assignment: CDR1 MNHNS and CDR2 SASEGT. The CDR3 runs to 17 residues. The CDR3 DNA sequence: TGTGCCAGCAGTCCTACAGGGAGGGGAGCGAACACCGGGGAGCTGTTTTTT. Protein: CASSPTGRGANTGELFF.

The table lists this clonotype with a few counts. The chain has TRBV20-1 and TRBJ1-5; D gene unclear. Per the germline V gene, CDR1 is DFQATT and CDR2 is SNEGSKA (reference sequence). The CDR3 is 14 amino acids. V was clipped by 3 bases and J by 0 bases, with 9 bases between them. This CDR3 is CSASVQISNQPQHF. The CDR3 nucleotides are TGCAGTGCTAGCGTTCAAATTAGCAATCAGCCCCAGCATTTT.

V usage is TRBV27 and J usage is TRBJ2-3; D might be TRBD2 (6 bases). Germline loops: CDR1 MNHEY, CDR2 SMNVEV (reference sequence). There are 16 residues in the CDR3. Trimming cost V 5 bases and J 5 bases, with 20 bases left between them. The CDR3 DNA reads as TGTGCCAGCAGTCCGTTTAGGCCGCCCGGGGGAGATACGCAGTATTTT. As protein: CASSPFRPPGGDTQYF.

Ten or more counts support this clonotype. The CDR3 DNA reads TGCAGCGTCCCCGGACAGGGGGCAATTTTCCCAAAGTCAGCTAGCGCTGAAGCTTTCTTT. This translates into CSVPGQGAIFPKSASAEAFF. The gene calls are TRBV29-1 and TRBJ1-1; 11 nucleotides align to TRBD1. CDR3 length: 20 amino acids. J gave up 6 bases and V 6 bases, and 27 bases lay outside the gene matches. Germline lookup yields CDR1 SQVTM and CDR2 ANQGSEA.

This clonotype was found many times. The chain is built from TRBV12-5 and TRBJ2-6, with D tentatively TRBD1 (5 bases). Germline CDR1 and CDR2: LGHNT and FRNRAP. The length of the CDR3 is 15 residues. Trimming took off 5 bases at V and 2 bases at J, with 10 bases between the two ends. CDR3 residues: CASGLGVPGANVLTF. CDR3 DNA: TGTGCTAGTGGTCTAGGGGTCCCTGGGGCCAACGTCCTGACTTTC.

At least ten counts were recorded for this clonotype. The genes are TRBV7-6 and TRBJ2-3; 9 bases align to TRBD2. The CDR3 loop spans 14 amino acids. The germline V gene encodes CDR1 SGHVS and CDR2 FNYEAQ. The V gene end was trimmed by 6 bases and the J gene end by 4 bases; junction bases not matched to a gene: 5. The CDR3 DNA reads as TGTGCCAGCAGTTGGGCGGGGGGGCCAGATACGCAGTATTTT. Translation: CASSWAGGPDTQYF.

About this clonotype itself: Since a much larger clone is just one base distant, this may be a read error. V usage is TRBV7-2 and J usage is TRBJ2-3; no clear D gene. This CDR3 is 15 amino acids long. The V gene's germline CDR1 is SGHTA and CDR2 FQGNSA. DNA for the CDR3: TGTGCCGGCAGCTTAGGTAGTTTCGTTGAAGATACGCAGTATTTT. Protein product: CAGSLGSFVEDTQYF.

V and J are TRBV29-1 and TRBJ2-3, with 12 bases fitting TRBD2. Trimming cost V 4 bases and J 4 bases; bases outside gene matches: 3. The CDR3 length is 14 residues. From germline, CDR1 is SQVTM and CDR2 ANQGSEA. The CDR3, as DNA: TGCAGCGTTGTGACTAGCGGGGGTGCAGATACGCAGTATTTT. Residues: CSVVTSGGADTQYF.

Worth noting for this clonotype: A much larger clone lies one base from this, so it may be a read error. The chain uses TRBV29-1 and TRBJ2-1, with no clear D. The CDR3 spans 16 residues. Trimming took 0 bases from V and 5 from J, leaving 17 bases between them. Germline loops: CDR1 SQVTM, CDR2 ANQGSEA. The CDR3 DNA reads as TGCAGCGTTGAAGATCTGCGTAGGCCTACCAACAATGAGCAGTTCTTC. As protein: CSVEDLRRPTNNEQFF.

This clonotype has at least ten counts. CDR3 DNA: TGTGCCAGCAGTTTACTAGCGGGGGTTAGCACAGATACGCAGTATTTT. Protein product: CASSLLAGVSTDTQYF. The chain carries TRBV12-3 or TRBV12-4 and TRBJ2-3; 10 bases match TRBD2. V lost 2 bases to trimming and J lost 0 bases; unmatched junction nucleotides: 2. The CDR3 has 16 residues.

The sample holds a few counts of this clonotype. The chain carries TRBV18 and TRBJ2-3; weak D call: TRBD1 (5 bases). CDR1 is KGHSH, CDR2 LQKENI, per germline. CDR3 length: 16 amino acids. Trimming stripped 1 base from V and 2 bases from J, with 13 bases between. CDR3 in DNA: TGTGCCAGCTCACCACTTGACAGCCTATTCACAGATACGCAGTATTTT. Translating it yields CASSPLDSLFTDTQYF.

In regard to this clonotype: The junction departs from germline at one end; a sequencing error may be responsible. This chain joins TRBV5-1 and TRBJ2-5, with a possible D match to TRBD2 (5 bases). Germline lookup yields CDR1 SGHRS and CDR2 YFSETQ. CDR3 length equals 11 residues. CDR3 region: CASSLGEPPSF. CDR3 in DNA: TGCGCCAGCAGCTTGGGGGAGCCCCCGTCCTTC.

This clonotype was found many times. This chain uses TRBV29-1 with TRBJ1-5, with no clear D. Trimming stripped 4 bases from V and 0 bases from J, with 4 bases between. The CDR3 covers 12 residues. Germline V CDR1 and CDR2: SQVTM, ANQGSEA. CDR3 amino acids: CSVADSNQPQHF. The CDR3 DNA is TGCAGCGTTGCAGATAGCAATCAGCCCCAGCATTTT.

This clonotype was seen a handful of times. J is TRBJ2-2 and V is TRBV29-1, with 15 bases fitting TRBD2. Trimming removed 3 bases from V and 5 bases from J; junction bases left unmatched: 10. CDR3 length: 18 residues. The germline CDR1 and CDR2 sequences are SQVTM and ANQGSEA. CDR3 in amino acids: CSVDFGQGLAGGTGELFF. CDR3 bases: TGCAGCGTTGATTTTGGACAGGGACTAGCGGGGGGTACCGGGGAGCTGTTTTTT.

The J gene is TRBJ2-1, the V gene TRBV7-2, with D hard to call. Trimming removed 4 bases from V and 6 bases from J, with 10 bases in between. The CDR3 sequence is 13 residues long. The V gene's germline CDR1 is SGHTA and CDR2 FQGNSA. CDR3 sequence: CASSSRRPNEQFF. CDR3 sequence (DNA): TGTGCCAGCAGCTCCAGGAGACCCAATGAGCAGTTCTTC.

This clonotype was found a few times. The chain is built from TRBV3-1 and TRBJ2-1; D ambiguous. CDR1 is LGHDT, CDR2 YNNKEL, per germline (reference sequence). V lost 5 bases and J lost 2, with 16 bases in between. This CDR3 has 16 residues. The DNA of the CDR3 is TGTGCCAGCAGCTCGCAAACCCTACCAGCCTACAATGAGCAGTTCTTC. This encodes CASSSQTLPAYNEQFF.

Many counts were recorded for this clonotype. The J gene is TRBJ2-5, the V gene TRBV14, with D uncertain. The CDR3 loop spans 13 amino acids. The germline gives CDR1 SGHDN, CDR2 FVKESK. V lost 1 base and J lost 1, with 4 bases in between. CDR3 DNA sequence: TGTGCCAGCAGCCAAGGGCTCCAAGAGACCCAGTACTTC. Its translation is CASSQGLQETQYF.